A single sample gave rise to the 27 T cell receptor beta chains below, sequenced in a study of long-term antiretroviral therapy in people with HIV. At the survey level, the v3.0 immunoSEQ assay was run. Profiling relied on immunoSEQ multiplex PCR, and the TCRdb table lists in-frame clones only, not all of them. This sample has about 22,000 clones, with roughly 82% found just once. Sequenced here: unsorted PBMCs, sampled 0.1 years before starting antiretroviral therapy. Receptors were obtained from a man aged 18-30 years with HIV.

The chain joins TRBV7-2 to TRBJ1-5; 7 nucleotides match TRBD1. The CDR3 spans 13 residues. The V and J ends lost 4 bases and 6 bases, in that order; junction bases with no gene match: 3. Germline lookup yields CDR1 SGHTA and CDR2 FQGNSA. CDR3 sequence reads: CASSYRGTQPQHF. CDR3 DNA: TGTGCCAGCAGCTACAGGGGAACTCAGCCCCAGCATTTT.

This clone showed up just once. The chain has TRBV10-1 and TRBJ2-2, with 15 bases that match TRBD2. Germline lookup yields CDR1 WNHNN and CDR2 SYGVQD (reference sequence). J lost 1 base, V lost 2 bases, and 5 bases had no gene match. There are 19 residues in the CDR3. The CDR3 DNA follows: TGCGCCAGCAGTGAGGTAGGACTAGCGGGAGGGTTGAACACCGGGGAGCTGTTTTTT. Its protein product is CASSEVGLAGGLNTGELFF.

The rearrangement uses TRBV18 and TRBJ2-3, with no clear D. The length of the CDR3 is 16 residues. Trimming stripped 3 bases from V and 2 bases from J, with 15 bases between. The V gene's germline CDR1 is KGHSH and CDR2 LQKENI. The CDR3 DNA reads TGTGCCAGCTCACCGCTTTCCGGCCTAAACACAGATACGCAGTATTTT. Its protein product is CASSPLSGLNTDTQYF.

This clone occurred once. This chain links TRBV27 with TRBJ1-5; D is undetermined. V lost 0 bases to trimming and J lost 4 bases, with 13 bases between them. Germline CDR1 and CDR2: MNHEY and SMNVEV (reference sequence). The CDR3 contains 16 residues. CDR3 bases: TGTGCCAGCAGTTTATCACCAGGCCCCAGGAATCAGCCCCAGCATTTT. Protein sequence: CASSLSPGPRNQPQHF.

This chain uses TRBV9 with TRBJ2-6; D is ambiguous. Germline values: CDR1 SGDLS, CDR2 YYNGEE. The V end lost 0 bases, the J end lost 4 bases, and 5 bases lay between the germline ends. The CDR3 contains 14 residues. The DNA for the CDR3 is TGTGCCAGCAGCGTAGATCTGGGGGCCAACGTCCTGACTTTC. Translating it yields CASSVDLGANVLTF. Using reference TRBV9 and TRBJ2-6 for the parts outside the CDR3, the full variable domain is DSGVTQTPKHLITATGQRVTLRCSPRSGDLSVYWYQQSLDQGLQFLIQYYNGEERAKGNILERFSAQQFPDLHSELNLSSLELGDSALYFCASSVDLGANVLTFGAGSRLTVL.

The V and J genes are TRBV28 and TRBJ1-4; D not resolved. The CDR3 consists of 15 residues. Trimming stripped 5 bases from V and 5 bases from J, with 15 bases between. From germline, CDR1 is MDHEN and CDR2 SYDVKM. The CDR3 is CASSPPEAQNEKLFF. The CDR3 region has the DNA TGTGCCAGCAGTCCTCCGGAGGCGCAGAATGAAAAACTGTTTTTT.

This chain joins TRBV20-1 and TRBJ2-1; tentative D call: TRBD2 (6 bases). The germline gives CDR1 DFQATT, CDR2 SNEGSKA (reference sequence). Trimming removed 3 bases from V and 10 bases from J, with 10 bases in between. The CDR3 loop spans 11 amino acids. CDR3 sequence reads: CSARPREEQFF. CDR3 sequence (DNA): TGCAGTGCTAGGCCCCGGGAGGAGCAGTTCTTC.

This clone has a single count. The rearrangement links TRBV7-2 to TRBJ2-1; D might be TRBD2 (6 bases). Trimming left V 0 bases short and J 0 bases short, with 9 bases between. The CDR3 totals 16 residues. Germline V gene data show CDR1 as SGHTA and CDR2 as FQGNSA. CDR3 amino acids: CASSLAGGVSYNEQFF. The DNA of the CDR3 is TGTGCCAGCAGCTTAGCAGGAGGGGTCTCCTACAATGAGCAGTTCTTC.

The CDR3 spells CASSYSAGLTYEQYF. The CDR3, as DNA: TGTGCCAGCAGTTACTCAGCAGGGTTAACCTACGAGCAGTACTTC. V gene TRBV6-5 combines with J gene TRBJ2-7; D perhaps matches TRBD1 (5 bases). V was pared by 0 bases and J by 2 bases, with 11 bases between. CDR3 length equals 15 residues. CDR1 is MNHEY, CDR2 SVGAGI, per germline.

The CDR3 loop reads CASSHLAGGPGNEQFF. The CDR3 DNA reads as TGCGCCAGCAGCCATCTAGCGGGAGGGCCGGGCAATGAGCAGTTCTTC. The V and J genes are TRBV4-3 and TRBJ2-1; 12 bases are shared with TRBD2. This CDR3 contains 16 residues. Germline assignment: CDR1 LGHNA and CDR2 YSLEER. The J segment lost 6 bases and the V segment lost 3 bases, leaving 6 bases of the junction unmatched.

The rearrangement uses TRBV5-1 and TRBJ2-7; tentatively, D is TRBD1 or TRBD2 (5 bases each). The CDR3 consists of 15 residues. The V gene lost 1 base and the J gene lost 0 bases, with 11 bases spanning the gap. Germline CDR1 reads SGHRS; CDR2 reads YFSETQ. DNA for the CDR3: TGCGCCAGCAGCTTGAGGGACCGAAGCTCCTACGAGCAGTACTTC. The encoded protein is CASSLRDRSSYEQYF.

In DNA, the CDR3 is TGTGCCAGCAGTTACCCCGGGGTAGGGAGAGATACGCAGTATTTT. Translated, it gives CASSYPGVGRDTQYF. The chain couples TRBV6-5 to TRBJ2-3, with TRBD2 as a possible D gene (5 bases). Trimming took 2 bases from V and 5 from J, leaving 14 bases between them. The CDR3 sequence is 15 residues long. Per the germline V gene, CDR1 is MNHEY and CDR2 is SVGAGI.

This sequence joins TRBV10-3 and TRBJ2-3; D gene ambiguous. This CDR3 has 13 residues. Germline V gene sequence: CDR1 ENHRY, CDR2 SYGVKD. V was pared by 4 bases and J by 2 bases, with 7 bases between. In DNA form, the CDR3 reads TGTGCCATCAGTGGGGCTTCCACAGATACGCAGTATTTT. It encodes CAISGASTDTQYF.

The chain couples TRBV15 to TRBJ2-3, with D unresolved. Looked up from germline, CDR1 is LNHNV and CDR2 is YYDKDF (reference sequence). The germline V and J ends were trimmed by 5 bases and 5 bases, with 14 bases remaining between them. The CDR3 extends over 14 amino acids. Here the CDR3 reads CATSQRGGGDTQYF. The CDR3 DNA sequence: TGTGCCACCAGCCAAAGAGGCGGCGGAGATACGCAGTATTTT. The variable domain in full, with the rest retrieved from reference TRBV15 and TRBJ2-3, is DAMVIQNPRYQVTQFGKPVTLSCSQTLNHNVMYWYQQKSSQAPKLLFHYYDKDFNNEADTPDNFQSRRPNTSFCFLDIRSPGLGDTAMYLCATSQRGGGDTQYFGPGTRLTVL.

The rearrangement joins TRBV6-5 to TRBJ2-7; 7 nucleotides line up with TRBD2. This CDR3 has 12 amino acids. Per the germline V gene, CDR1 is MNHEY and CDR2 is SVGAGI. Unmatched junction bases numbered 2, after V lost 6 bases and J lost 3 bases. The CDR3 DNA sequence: TGTGCCAGCAGCAGGGACTACTACGAGCAGTACTTC. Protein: CASSRDYYEQYF.

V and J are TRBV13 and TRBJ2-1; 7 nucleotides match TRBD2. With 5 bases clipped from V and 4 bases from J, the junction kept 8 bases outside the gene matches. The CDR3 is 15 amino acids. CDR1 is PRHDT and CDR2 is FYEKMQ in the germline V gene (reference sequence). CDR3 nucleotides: TGTGCCAGCAGCCCAGCTAGCGGACTTTACAATGAGCAGTTCTTC. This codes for CASSPASGLYNEQFF.

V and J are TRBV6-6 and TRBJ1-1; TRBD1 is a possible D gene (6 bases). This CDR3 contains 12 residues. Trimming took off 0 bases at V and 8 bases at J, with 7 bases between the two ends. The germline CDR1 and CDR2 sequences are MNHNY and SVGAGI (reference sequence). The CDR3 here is CASSYSGAEAFF. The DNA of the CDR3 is TGTGCCAGCAGTTACTCGGGGGCGGAAGCTTTCTTT.

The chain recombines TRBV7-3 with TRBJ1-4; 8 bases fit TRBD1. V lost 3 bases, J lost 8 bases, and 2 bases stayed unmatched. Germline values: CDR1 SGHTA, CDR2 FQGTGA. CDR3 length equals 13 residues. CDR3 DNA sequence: TGTGCCAGCAGCTTTGACAGGGGCGAAAAACTGTTTTTT. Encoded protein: CASSFDRGEKLFF.

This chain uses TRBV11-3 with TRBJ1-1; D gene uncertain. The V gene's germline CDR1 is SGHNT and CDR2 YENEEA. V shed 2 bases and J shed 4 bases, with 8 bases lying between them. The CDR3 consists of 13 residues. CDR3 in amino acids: CASSLSVGTEAFF. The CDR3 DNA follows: TGTGCCAGCAGCTTATCCGTCGGCACTGAAGCTTTCTTT. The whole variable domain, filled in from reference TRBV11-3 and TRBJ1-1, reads EAGVVQSPRYKIIEKKQPVAFWCNPISGHNTLYWYLQNLGQGPELLIRYENEEAVDDSQLPKDRFSAERLKGVDSTLKIQPAELGDSAVYLCASSLSVGTEAFFGQGTRLTVV.

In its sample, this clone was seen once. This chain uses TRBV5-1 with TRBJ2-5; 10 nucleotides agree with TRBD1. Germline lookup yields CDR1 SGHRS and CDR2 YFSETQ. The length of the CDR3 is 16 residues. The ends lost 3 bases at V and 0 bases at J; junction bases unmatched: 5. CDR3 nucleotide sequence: TGCGCCAGCAGCTCCGGACAGGGGGGGGACCAAGAGACCCAGTACTTC. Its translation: CASSSGQGGDQETQYF.

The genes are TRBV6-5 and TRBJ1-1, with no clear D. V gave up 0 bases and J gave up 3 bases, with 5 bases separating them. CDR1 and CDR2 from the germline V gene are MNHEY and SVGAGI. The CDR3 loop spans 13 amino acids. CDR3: CASSYSGYTEAFF. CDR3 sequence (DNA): TGTGCCAGCAGTTACTCGGGTTACACTGAAGCTTTCTTT.

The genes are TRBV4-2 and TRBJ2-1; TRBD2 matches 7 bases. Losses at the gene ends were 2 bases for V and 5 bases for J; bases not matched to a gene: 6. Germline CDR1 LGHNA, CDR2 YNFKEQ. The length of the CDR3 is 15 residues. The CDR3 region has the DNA TGTGCCAGCAGCCAAAAACTAGCGAGAGACAATGAGCAGTTCTTC. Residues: CASSQKLARDNEQFF.

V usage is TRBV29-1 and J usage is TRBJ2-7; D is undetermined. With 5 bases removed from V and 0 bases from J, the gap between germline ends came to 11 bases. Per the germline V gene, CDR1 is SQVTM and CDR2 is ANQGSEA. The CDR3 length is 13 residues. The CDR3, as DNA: TGCAGCGTTACTACTGACAACTCCTACGAGCAGTACTTC. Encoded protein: CSVTTDNSYEQYF.

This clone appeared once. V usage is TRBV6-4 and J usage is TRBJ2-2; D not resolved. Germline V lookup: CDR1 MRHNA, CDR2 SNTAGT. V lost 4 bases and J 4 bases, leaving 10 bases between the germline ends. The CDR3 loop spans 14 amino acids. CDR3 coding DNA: TGTGCCAGCAGTGTAGGCAGTACCACCGGGGAGCTGTTTTTT. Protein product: CASSVGSTTGELFF.

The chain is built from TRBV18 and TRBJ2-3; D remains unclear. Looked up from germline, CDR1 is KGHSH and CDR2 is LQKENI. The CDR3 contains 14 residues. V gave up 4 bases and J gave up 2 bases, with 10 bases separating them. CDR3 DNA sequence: TGTGCCAGCTCACTCACCGACTTCACAGATACGCAGTATTTT. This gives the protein CASSLTDFTDTQYF.

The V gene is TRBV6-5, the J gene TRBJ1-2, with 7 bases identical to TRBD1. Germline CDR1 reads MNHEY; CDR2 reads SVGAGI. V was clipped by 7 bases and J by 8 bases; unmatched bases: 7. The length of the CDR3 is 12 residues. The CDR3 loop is CASTGDRVGYTF. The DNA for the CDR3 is TGTGCCAGCACCGGGGACAGAGTCGGCTACACCTTC.

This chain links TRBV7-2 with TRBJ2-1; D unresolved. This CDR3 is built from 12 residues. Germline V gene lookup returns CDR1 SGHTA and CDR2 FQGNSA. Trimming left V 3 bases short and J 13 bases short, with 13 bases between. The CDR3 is CASSFTGLIQFF. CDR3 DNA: TGTGCCAGCAGCTTTACCGGGCTAATACAGTTCTTC.